The rows below give T cell receptor beta chains drawn from one sample of a study of CD8 T cells in ankylosing spondylitis. MiXCR was run by TCRdb on the 5' RACE reads, yielding one entry per CDR3 protein. Altogether 500,000 to 550,000 distinct CDR3 sequences are present, roughly 13% being singletons, with the ten largest covering over 6.5%. Sequencing was carried out using blood, either unsorted or a sorted T cell fraction (not recorded which). Receptors originate from a male donor with ankylosing spondylitis. Each CDR3 is given with its conserved first and last residue. The D gene is left open where the match is weak. Size tells how often a clone was seen (once, few, many) or the class of an expanded clone, and some rows leave it out.

clone_size d_call j_call v_call cdr3_aa cdr3_nt
many TRBD1 TRBJ2-3 TRBV28 CASSPQDRVGDTQYF TGTGCCAGCAGTCCACAGGACAGGGTCGGAGATACGCAGTATTTT
- TRBD1 TRBJ2-5 TRBV30 CAWSRDRRQETQYF TGTGCCTGGAGTCGGGACAGGAGACAAGAGACCCAGTACTTC
- - TRBJ1-3 TRBV7-2 CASSLELQAGNTIYF TGTGCCAGCAGCTTGGAACTACAAGCGGGAAACACCATATATTTT
- - TRBJ2-3 TRBV29-1 CSVEGSVWDTQYF TGCAGCGTTGAAGGATCAGTATGGGATACGCAGTATTTT
few TRBD2 TRBJ2-1 TRBV6-2/TRBV6-3 CASSYGLAGSSYNEQFF TGTGCCAGCAGTTATGGACTAGCGGGTAGCTCCTACAATGAGCAGTTCTTC
few TRBD2 TRBJ2-5 TRBV3-1 CASSPRTSGSGQETQYF TGTGCCAGCAGCCCTCGGACTAGCGGGAGTGGCCAAGAGACCCAGTACTTC
many TRBD2 TRBJ2-1 TRBV7-8 CASIRGLAGYNEQFF TGTGCCAGCATCCGGGGGCTAGCGGGTTACAATGAGCAGTTCTTC
few TRBD1 TRBJ1-6 TRBV6-1 CASHAGTDNSPLHF TGTGCCAGTCACGCCGGGACAGATAATTCACCCCTCCACTTT
few TRBD1 TRBJ1-2 TRBV6-1 CASSGDRENYGYTF TGTGCCAGCAGTGGGGACAGGGAAAACTATGGCTACACCTTC
few - TRBJ1-1 TRBV20-1 CSASGGGNTEAFF TGCAGTGCTAGTGGGGGGGGGAACACTGAAGCTTTCTTT
few TRBD2 TRBJ2-5 TRBV3-1 CASSLDLAVREETQYF TGTGCCAGCAGCCTTGACCTAGCGGTCAGGGAAGAGACCCAGTACTTC
many - TRBJ2-1 TRBV5-1 CASSLGGSSYNEQFF TGTGCCAGCAGCTTAGGGGGTTCCTCCTACAATGAGCAGTTCTTC
many - TRBJ2-3 TRBV29-1 CSVEGTQEKYF TGCAGCGTTGAAGGGACCCAGGAAAAGTATTTT
- - TRBJ2-1 TRBV6-2/TRBV6-3 CASSYPGGAGVDEQFF TGTGCCAGCAGTTACCCGGGTGGGGCGGGCGTTGATGAGCAGTTCTTC